A single sample is the source of the 2 T cell receptor beta chains below, sequenced in a study of regulatory T cells in long-lasting Graves disease. Library construction for TCR beta used iRepertoire HTBI primers and Arm-PCR of CDR3 regions. Via MiXCR, TCRdb re-called the multiplex PCR reads, giving one row per CDR3 protein. The table records about 450,000 distinct CDR3 sequences, around a quarter of them present only once. The time point is: persistent/refractory GD, antithyroid drugs over 5 years with positive TRAb. From RNA extracted from PBMCs, the TCR library was made. The specimen comprised peripheral blood mononuclear cells (PBMCs), sampled when the disease was refractory, from a patient treated with antithyroid drugs. Receptors were obtained from a female donor with Graves disease.

This rearrangement joins TRBV20-1 to TRBJ2-7, with D possibly being TRBD1 (5 bases). Germline lookup yields CDR1 DFQATT and CDR2 SNEGSKA (reference sequence). The CDR3 totals 16 residues. Trimming stripped 0 bases from V and 4 bases from J, with 19 bases between. CDR3 protein: CSARDRLLGPWYEQYF. The DNA of the CDR3 is TGCAGTGCTAGAGATCGTTTGTTGGGGCCCTGGTACGAGCAGTACTTC.

In this sample, this clonotype turned up many times. The genes are TRBV28 and TRBJ2-6, with D unresolved. Trimming cost V 4 bases and J 0 bases, with 19 bases left between them. The CDR3 loop spans 19 amino acids. Germline values: CDR1 MDHEN, CDR2 SYDVKM. The DNA of the CDR3 is TGTGCCAGCAGTTCCGCAGAAACTGTACCTAACTCTGGGGCCAACGTCCTGACTTTC. Protein product: CASSSAETVPNSGANVLTF.